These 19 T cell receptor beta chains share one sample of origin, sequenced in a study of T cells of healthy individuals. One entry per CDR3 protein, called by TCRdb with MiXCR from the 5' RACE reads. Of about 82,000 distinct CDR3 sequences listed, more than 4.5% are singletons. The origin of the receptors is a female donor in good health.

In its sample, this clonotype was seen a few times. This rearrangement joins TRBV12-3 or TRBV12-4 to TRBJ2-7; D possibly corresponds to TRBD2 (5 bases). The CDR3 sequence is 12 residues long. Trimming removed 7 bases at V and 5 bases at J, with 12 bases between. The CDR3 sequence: CASNREGNEQYF. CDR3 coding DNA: TGTGCCAGCAACCGAGAGGGTAACGAGCAGTACTTC.

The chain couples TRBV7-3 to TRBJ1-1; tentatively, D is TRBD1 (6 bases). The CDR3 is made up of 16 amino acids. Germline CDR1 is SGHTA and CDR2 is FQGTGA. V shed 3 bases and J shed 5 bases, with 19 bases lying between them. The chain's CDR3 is CASSLGAAGTGTEAFF. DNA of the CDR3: TGTGCCAGCAGCTTGGGGGCCGCGGGGACGGGGACTGAAGCTTTCTTT.

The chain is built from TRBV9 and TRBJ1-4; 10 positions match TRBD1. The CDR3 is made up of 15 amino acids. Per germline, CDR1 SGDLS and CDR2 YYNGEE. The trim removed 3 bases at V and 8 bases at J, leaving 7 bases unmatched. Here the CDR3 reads CASSARQGAKEKLFF. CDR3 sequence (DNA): TGTGCCAGCAGCGCCCGACAGGGGGCGAAGGAAAAACTGTTTTTT.

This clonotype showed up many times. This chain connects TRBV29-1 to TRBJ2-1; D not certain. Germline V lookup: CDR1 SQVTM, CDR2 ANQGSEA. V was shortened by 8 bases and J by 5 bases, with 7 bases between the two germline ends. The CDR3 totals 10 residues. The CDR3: CSSADNEQFF. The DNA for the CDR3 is TGCAGCTCCGCAGACAATGAGCAGTTCTTC.

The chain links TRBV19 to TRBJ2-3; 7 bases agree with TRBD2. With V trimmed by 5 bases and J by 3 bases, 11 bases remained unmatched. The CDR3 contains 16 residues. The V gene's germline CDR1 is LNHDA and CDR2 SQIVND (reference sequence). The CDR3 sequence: CASSPLRVAGTDTQYF. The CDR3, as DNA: TGTGCCAGTAGTCCCCTCAGAGTAGCGGGTACAGATACGCAGTATTTT.

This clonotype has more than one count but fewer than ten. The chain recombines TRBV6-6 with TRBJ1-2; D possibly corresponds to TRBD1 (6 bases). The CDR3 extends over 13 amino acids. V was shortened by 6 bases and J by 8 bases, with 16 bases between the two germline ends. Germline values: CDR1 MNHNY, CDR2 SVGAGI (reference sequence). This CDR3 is CASSHGGARGYTF. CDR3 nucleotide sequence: TGTGCCAGCAGCCACGGGGGGGCAAGGGGCTACACCTTC.

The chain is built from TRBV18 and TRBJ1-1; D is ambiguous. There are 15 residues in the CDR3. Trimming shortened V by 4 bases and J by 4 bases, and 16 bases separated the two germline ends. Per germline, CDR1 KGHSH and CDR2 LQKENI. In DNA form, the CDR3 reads TGTGCCAGCTCACAACGAGTGGCTTTGGGCACTGAAGCTTTCTTT. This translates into CASSQRVALGTEAFF.

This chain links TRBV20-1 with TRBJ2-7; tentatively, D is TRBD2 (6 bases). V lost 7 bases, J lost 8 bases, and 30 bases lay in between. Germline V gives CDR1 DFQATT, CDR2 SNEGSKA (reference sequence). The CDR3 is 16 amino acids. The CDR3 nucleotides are TGCAGTGTTAGTGACCTCACCGGGACTCTCTTTTACAAGCAGTACTTC. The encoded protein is CSVSDLTGTLFYKQYF.

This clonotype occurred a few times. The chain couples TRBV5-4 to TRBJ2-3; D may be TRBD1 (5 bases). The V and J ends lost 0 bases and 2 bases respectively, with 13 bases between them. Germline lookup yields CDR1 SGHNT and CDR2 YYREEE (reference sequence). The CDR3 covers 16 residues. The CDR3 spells CASSLVSGHLTDTQYF. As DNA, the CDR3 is TGTGCCAGCAGCTTGGTGTCAGGGCACCTCACAGATACGCAGTATTTT.

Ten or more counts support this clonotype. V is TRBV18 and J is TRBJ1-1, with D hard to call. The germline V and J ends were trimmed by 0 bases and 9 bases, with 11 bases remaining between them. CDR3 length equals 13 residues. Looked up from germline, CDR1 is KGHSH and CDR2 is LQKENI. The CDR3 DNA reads TGTGCCAGCTCACCACCTGGCTGGTTTCAAGCTTTCTTT. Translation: CASSPPGWFQAFF.

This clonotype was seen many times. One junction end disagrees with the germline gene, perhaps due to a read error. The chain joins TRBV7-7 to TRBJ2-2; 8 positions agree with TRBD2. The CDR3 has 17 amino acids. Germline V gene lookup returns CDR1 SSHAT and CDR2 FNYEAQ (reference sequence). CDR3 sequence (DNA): TGTGCTAGCAGCCGCGGGGGGACACTTGCGAACACCGGGGAGCTGTTTTTT. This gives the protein CASSRGGTLANTGELFF.

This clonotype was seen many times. As DNA, the CDR3 is TGCAGCGTTGGAGAGACAGGCAGCACTGAAGCTTTCTTT. Residues: CSVGETGSTEAFF. The V and J genes are TRBV29-1 and TRBJ1-1; D possibly corresponds to TRBD1 (6 bases). The V gene lost 4 bases and the J gene lost 4 bases, with 13 bases spanning the gap. This CDR3 contains 13 residues. From germline, CDR1 is SQVTM and CDR2 ANQGSEA.

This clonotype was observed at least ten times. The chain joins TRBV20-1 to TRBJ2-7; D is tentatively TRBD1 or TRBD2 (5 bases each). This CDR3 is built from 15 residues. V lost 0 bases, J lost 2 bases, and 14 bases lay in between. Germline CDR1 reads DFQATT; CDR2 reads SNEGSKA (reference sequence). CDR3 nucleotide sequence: TGCAGTGCTAGAGATCTCCGGGACCCAGCCTACGAGCAGTACTTC. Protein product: CSARDLRDPAYEQYF.

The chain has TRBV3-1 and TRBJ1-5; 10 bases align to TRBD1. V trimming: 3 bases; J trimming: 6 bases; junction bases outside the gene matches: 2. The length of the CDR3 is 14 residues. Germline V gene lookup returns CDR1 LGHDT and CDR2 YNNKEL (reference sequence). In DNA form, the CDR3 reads TGTGCCAGCAGCCAGACAGGGGGCCCTCAGCCCCAGCATTTT. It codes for CASSQTGGPQPQHF.

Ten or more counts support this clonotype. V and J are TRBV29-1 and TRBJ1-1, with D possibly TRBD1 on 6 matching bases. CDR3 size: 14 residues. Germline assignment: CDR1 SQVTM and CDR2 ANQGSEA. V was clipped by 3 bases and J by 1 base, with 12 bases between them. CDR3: CSVDSWTANTEAFF. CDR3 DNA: TGCAGCGTTGATTCTTGGACAGCGAACACTGAAGCTTTCTTT. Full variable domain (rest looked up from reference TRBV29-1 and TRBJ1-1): SAVISQKPSRDICQRGTSLTIQCQVDSQVTMMFWYRQQPGQSLTLIATANQGSEATYESGFVIDKFPISRPNLTFSTLTVSNMSPEDSSIYLCSVDSWTANTEAFFGQGTRLTVV.

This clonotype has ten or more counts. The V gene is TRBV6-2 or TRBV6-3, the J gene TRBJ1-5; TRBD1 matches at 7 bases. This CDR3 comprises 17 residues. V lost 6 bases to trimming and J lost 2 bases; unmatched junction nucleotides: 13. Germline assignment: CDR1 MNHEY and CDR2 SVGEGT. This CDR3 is CASRYSDRAVGNQPQHF. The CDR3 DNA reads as TGTGCCAGCAGGTATTCCGACAGGGCGGTCGGCAATCAGCCCCAGCATTTT.

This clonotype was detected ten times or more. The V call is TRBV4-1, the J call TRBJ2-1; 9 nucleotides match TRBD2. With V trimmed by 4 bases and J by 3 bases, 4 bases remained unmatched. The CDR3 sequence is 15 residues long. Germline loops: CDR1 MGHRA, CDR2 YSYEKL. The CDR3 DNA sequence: TGCGCCAGCAGCCGTGTTAGCGGGAGCTACAATGAGCAGTTCTTC. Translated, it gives CASSRVSGSYNEQFF.

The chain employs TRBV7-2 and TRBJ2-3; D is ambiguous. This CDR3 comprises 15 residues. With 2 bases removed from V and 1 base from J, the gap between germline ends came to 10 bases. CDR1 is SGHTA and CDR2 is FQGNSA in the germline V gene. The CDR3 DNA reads TGTGCCAGCAGCTTAACCCCCGTGGGCACAGATACGCAGTATTTT. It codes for CASSLTPVGTDTQYF. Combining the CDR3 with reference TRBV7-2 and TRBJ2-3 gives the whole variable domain GAGVSQSPSNKVTEKGKDVELRCDPISGHTALYWYRQSLGQGLEFLIYFQGNSAPDKSGLPSDRFSAERTGGSVSTLTIQRTQQEDSAVYLCASSLTPVGTDTQYFGPGTRLTVL.

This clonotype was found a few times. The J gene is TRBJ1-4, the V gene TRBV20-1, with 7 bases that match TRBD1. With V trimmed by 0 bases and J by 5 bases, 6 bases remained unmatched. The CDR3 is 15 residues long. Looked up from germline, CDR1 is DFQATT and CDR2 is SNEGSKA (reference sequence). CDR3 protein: CSARDRGQRNEKLFF. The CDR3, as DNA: TGCAGTGCTAGAGATCGGGGACAGAGGAATGAAAAACTGTTTTTT.